This T cell receptor (beta chain) was profiled in a study of cytomegalovirus exposure and HLA in healthy donors. The germline CDR1 and CDR2 sequences are MNHNS and SASEGT. The CDR3 runs to 13 residues. Trimming removed 8 bases at V and 6 bases at J, with 16 bases between. In the PCR, 60 Vbeta and 13 Jbeta primers were used. Some clones are missing from TCRdb's copy, which holds only in-frame ones; the method was immunoSEQ multiplex PCR. The sample records a few hundred thousand clones, 70% to 90% being singletons. Source material: PBMCs. The rearrangement joins TRBV6-1 to TRBJ1-1; the D gene is possibly TRBD1 (5 bases). This TCR was sampled from an older woman in good health and CMV-seropositive. The CDR3 DNA reads TGTGCCAGCCCCAATGCGGGGCGGTCTGAAGCTTTCTTT. Translating gives CASPNAGRSEAFF.